The clone carrying this T cell receptor beta chain occurred a few times. This sample was included in a study of patients and donors after allogeneic stem cell transplantation. TCRdb recomputed calls from the RT-PCR reads with MiXCR, one row per CDR3 protein. The profile shows about 90,000 distinct CDR3 sequences, under 50% of them singletons. This clonotype originated in a human donor who was either an allogeneic HSCT recipient or a stem cell or donor lymphocyte infusion donor (not recorded which). It is not recorded whose cells these are; they may come from a transplant donor. Sequenced: blood, either unsorted or a sorted T cell fraction (not recorded which).

DNA of the CDR3: TGCAGCGTTCAGGGATTGAGCACTGAAGCTTTCTTT. Translation: CSVQGLSTEAFF. The V call is TRBV29-1, the J call TRBJ1-1, with D possibly being TRBD1 (5 bases). CDR3 length equals 12 residues. Per the germline V gene, CDR1 is SQVTM and CDR2 is ANQGSEA. The V gene lost 5 bases and the J gene lost 4 bases, with 11 bases spanning the gap.